The 27 T cell receptor beta chains below come from one sample, sequenced in a study of T cells after yellow fever vaccination. One entry per CDR3 protein results from TCRdb running MiXCR on the 5' RACE reads. This table has 450,000 to 600,000 distinct CDR3 sequences, around 16% appearing once. The sample was PBMCs, taken roughly 5 days after the first yellow fever vaccination. These receptors were obtained from a man younger than 35 who received the YFV17D yellow fever vaccine.

The rearrangement uses TRBV19 and TRBJ2-3; no clear D gene. CDR1 and CDR2 (germline): LNHDA, SQIVND (reference sequence). This CDR3 spans 13 amino acids. The V and J ends lost 0 bases and 11 bases respectively, with 12 bases between them. The CDR3 sequence is CASSIDRTEKQYF. CDR3 bases: TGTGCCAGTAGTATAGATAGGACGGAGAAGCAGTATTTT.

The chain recombines TRBV6-2 or TRBV6-3 with TRBJ2-2, with 11 bases that match TRBD1. Germline lookup yields CDR1 MNHEY and CDR2 SVGEGT. The CDR3 loop spans 14 amino acids. CDR3 bases: TGTGCTGCCGAGGGACAGGGGGTTCCCGGGGAGCTGTTTTTT. Its protein product is CAAEGQGVPGELFF.

A single count supports this clonotype. V usage is TRBV5-4 and J usage is TRBJ2-7, with D possibly TRBD2 on 5 matching bases. V was shortened by 0 bases and J by 5 bases, with 18 bases between the two germline ends. This CDR3 has 16 residues. The germline gives CDR1 SGHNT, CDR2 YYREEE (reference sequence). In DNA form, the CDR3 reads TGTGCCAGCAGCTTGGCGGTCGGGGATAGTAAGGACGAGCAGTACTTC. Amino acids: CASSLAVGDSKDEQYF.

The chain carries TRBV5-4 and TRBJ2-5; TRBD1 might be the D (5 bases). Germline assignment: CDR1 SGHNT and CDR2 YYREEE (reference sequence). CDR3 length: 14 residues. Deletions cut 0 bases from V and 3 bases from J, with 9 bases between. The CDR3 spells CASSLAGLKETQYF. CDR3 DNA sequence: TGTGCCAGCAGCTTGGCAGGGTTGAAAGAGACCCAGTACTTC. Based on the CDR3 plus reference TRBV5-4 and TRBJ2-5, the full variable domain is ETGVTQSPTHLIKTRGQQVTLRCSSQSGHNTVSWYQQALGQGPQFIFQYYREEENGRGNFPPRFSGLQFPNYSSELNVNALELDDSALYLCASSLAGLKETQYFGPGTRLLVL.

J is TRBJ1-1 and V is TRBV21-1; the table's D call, TRBD1, was not checked against the DNA. TRBV21-1 is designated a pseudogene. The CDR3 consists of 15 residues. CDR3: CASLSAGTKNTEAFF. The CDR3, as DNA: TGTGCCAGCCTCTCCGCCGGGACAAAAAACACTGAAGCTTTCTTT.

This clonotype has just a few counts. The chain recombines TRBV9 with TRBJ2-5; 12 bases map to TRBD2. The CDR3 totals 23 residues. J was trimmed by 5 bases and V by 0 bases; bases with no gene match: 26. Germline CDR1 SGDLS, CDR2 YYNGEE. CDR3 loop: CASSVGPLLGLAGTMITRETQYF. The CDR3 nucleotides read TGTGCCAGCAGCGTAGGCCCCCTCCTAGGACTAGCGGGGACCATGATTACTAGGGAGACCCAGTACTTC. The full variable domain, completed using reference TRBV9 and TRBJ2-5, is DSGVTQTPKHLITATGQRVTLRCSPRSGDLSVYWYQQSLDQGLQFLIQYYNGEERAKGNILERFSAQQFPDLHSELNLSSLELGDSALYFCASSVGPLLGLAGTMITRETQYFGPGTRLLVL.

DNA of the CDR3: TGTGCCAGCAGCCAAAATGCAGGGGCAGGACAGCCCCAGCATTTT. Translated: CASSQNAGAGQPQHF. The rearrangement joins TRBV3-1 to TRBJ1-5; possibly TRBD1 for D (6 bases). This CDR3 has 15 amino acids. V lost 2 bases to trimming and J lost 7 bases, with 15 bases between them. Germline values: CDR1 LGHDT, CDR2 YNNKEL (reference sequence). The whole variable domain, remainder taken from reference TRBV3-1 and TRBJ1-5, is DTAVSQTPKYLVTQMGNDKSIKCEQNLGHDTMYWYKQDSKKFLKIMFSYNNKELIINETVPNRFSPKSPDKAHLNLHINSLELGDSAVYFCASSQNAGAGQPQHFGDGTRLSIL.

The chain links TRBV27 to TRBJ1-1; D ambiguous. Deletions cut 5 bases from V and 7 bases from J, with 14 bases between. The CDR3 is 13 residues long. The germline V gene has CDR1 MNHEY and CDR2 SMNVEV (reference sequence). This chain's CDR3 is CASSPPGSVEAFF. As DNA, the CDR3 is TGTGCCAGCAGTCCCCCTGGGTCTGTTGAAGCTTTCTTT.

This clonotype was picked up a small number of times. DNA of the CDR3: TGCGCCAGCAGCCCAACCGGGACAGGGTACGAGCAGTACTTC. Amino acid sequence: CASSPTGTGYEQYF. The rearrangement links TRBV4-3 to TRBJ2-7, with TRBD1 matching 9 bases. Per germline, CDR1 LGHNA and CDR2 YSLEER. V was clipped by 4 bases and J by 4 bases; unmatched bases: 5. The CDR3 is 14 amino acids.

This clonotype was seen a few times. V usage is TRBV19 and J usage is TRBJ2-5, with 7 bases aligning to TRBD2. CDR1 and CDR2 (germline): LNHDA, SQIVND (reference sequence). V dropped 7 bases and J dropped 1; count of bases not matched to a gene: 6. CDR3 length equals 14 residues. CDR3 sequence: CASNQRGVQETQYF. For the CDR3, the DNA is TGTGCCAGTAATCAGCGGGGTGTCCAAGAGACCCAGTACTTC. Based on the CDR3 plus reference TRBV19 and TRBJ2-5, the full variable domain is DGGITQSPKYLFRKEGQNVTLSCEQNLNHDAMYWYRQDPGQGLRLIYYSQIVNDFQKGDIAEGYSVSREKKESFPLTVTSAQKNPTAFYLCASNQRGVQETQYFGPGTRLLVL.

The chain joins TRBV27 to TRBJ2-6, with D possibly TRBD2 on 7 matching bases. Trimming shortened V by 7 bases and J by 2 bases, and 18 bases separated the two germline ends. Germline V gene data show CDR1 as MNHEY and CDR2 as SMNVEV (reference sequence). There are 17 residues in the CDR3. Here the CDR3 reads CASNTRGGRAGANVLTF. The CDR3 region has the DNA TGTGCCAGCAACACGAGAGGGGGGAGGGCTGGGGCCAACGTCCTGACTTTC. Full variable domain (missing parts from reference TRBV27 and TRBJ2-6): EAQVTQNPRYLITVTGKKLTVTCSQNMNHEYMSWYRQDPGLGLRQIYYSMNVEVTDKGDVPEGYKVSRKEKRNFPLILESPSPNQTSLYFCASNTRGGRAGANVLTFGAGSRLTVL.

As to this clonotype: The junction departs from the called germline gene at one end, perhaps through a read error. The chain couples TRBV18 to TRBJ1-1, with a weak D call TRBD1 (6 bases). The germline V gene has CDR1 KGHSH and CDR2 LQKENI. The length of the CDR3 is 13 residues. DNA for the CDR3: TGTGCCAGCTCACAGGGGAGGGACACTGAAGATTTCTTT. It yields the protein CASSQGRDTEDFF.

The rearrangement uses TRBV7-9 and TRBJ2-3, with 8 bases identical to TRBD2. The CDR3 spans 14 residues. Germline V CDR1 and CDR2: SEHNR, FQNEAQ (reference sequence). The V and J ends lost 2 bases and 7 bases, in that order; junction bases with no gene match: 5. The CDR3 DNA reads TGTGCCAGCAGCTTATCCGGGGGGGCCCATACGCAGTATTTT. Encoded protein: CASSLSGGAHTQYF. The whole variable domain, filled in from reference TRBV7-9 and TRBJ2-3, reads DTGVSQNPRHKITKRGQNVTFRCDPISEHNRLYWYRQTLGQGPEFLTYFQNEAQLEKSRLLSDRFSAERPKGSFSTLEIQRTEQGDSAMYLCASSLSGGAHTQYFGPGTRLTVL.

The chain recombines TRBV15 with TRBJ2-5; D ambiguous. Between the trimmed V and J ends, which lost 1 base and 2 bases, there was a span of 11 bases. This CDR3 has 15 amino acids. CDR1 and CDR2 from the germline V gene are LNHNV and YYDKDF (reference sequence). The CDR3 reads CATSRVDGDQETQYF. CDR3 nucleotides: TGTGCCACCAGCAGAGTCGACGGAGATCAAGAGACCCAGTACTTC. Complete variable domain (other parts from reference TRBV15 and TRBJ2-5): DAMVIQNPRYQVTQFGKPVTLSCSQTLNHNVMYWYQQKSSQAPKLLFHYYDKDFNNEADTPDNFQSRRPNTSFCFLDIRSPGLGDTAMYLCATSRVDGDQETQYFGPGTRLLVL.

This clonotype was recorded a few times. The chain combines TRBV28 with TRBJ1-1, with D unclear. The CDR3 runs 13 residues. CDR1 and CDR2 (germline): MDHEN, SYDVKM. Trimming stripped 5 bases from V and 13 bases from J, with 20 bases between. The CDR3 spells CASSLVTRLYLFF. The CDR3 DNA is TGTGCCAGCAGTCTAGTGACGAGGTTGTATCTTTTCTTT.

This chain joins TRBV3-1 and TRBJ2-7; 10 nucleotides match TRBD2. J lost 6 bases, V lost 1 base, and 6 bases had no gene match. The CDR3 is 15 residues long. Per germline, CDR1 LGHDT and CDR2 YNNKEL (reference sequence). DNA for the CDR3: TGTGCCAGCAGCCAAGGAGCGGGGGGGCCCGTCGAGCAGTACGTC. Its translation is CASSQGAGGPVEQYV.

This clonotype occurred a few times. V and J are TRBV28 and TRBJ2-1; no clear D. The V and J ends lost 8 bases and 3 bases respectively, with 5 bases between them. This CDR3 has 11 amino acids. Per germline, CDR1 MDHEN and CDR2 SYDVKM. The CDR3 is CASGLYNEQFF. The DNA for the CDR3 is TGTGCCAGCGGGCTCTACAATGAGCAGTTCTTC.

The J gene is TRBJ1-2, the V gene TRBV19; a possible D gene is TRBD1 (5 bases). The germline V gene encodes CDR1 LNHDA and CDR2 SQIVND (reference sequence). V was cut by 5 bases and J by 4 bases, with 11 bases left in between. The CDR3 consists of 13 residues. CDR3 region: CASSPDSFYGYTF. In DNA form, the CDR3 reads TGTGCCAGTAGTCCCGACAGCTTCTATGGCTACACCTTC.

This chain joins TRBV10-3 and TRBJ1-1, with unresolved D. CDR3 length: 13 residues. Germline CDR1 reads ENHRY; CDR2 reads SYGVKD. V lost 4 bases and J lost 7, with 13 bases in between. CDR3 DNA sequence: TGTGCCATCAGTGCCGATATGGACTTTGAAGCTTTCTTT. Translated: CAISADMDFEAFF.

In this sample, this clonotype turned up many times. V usage is TRBV7-3 and J usage is TRBJ2-3; D might be TRBD2 (6 bases). V lost 7 bases, J lost 1 base, and 12 bases lay in between. There are 14 residues in the CDR3. Germline loops: CDR1 SGHTA, CDR2 FQGTGA. CDR3 sequence: CASTPGGGTDTQYF. The CDR3 DNA sequence: TGTGCCAGCACCCCCGGGGGAGGCACAGATACGCAGTATTTT. Supplemented by reference TRBV7-3 and TRBJ2-3, the full variable domain reads GAGVSQTPSNKVTEKGKYVELRCDPISGHTALYWYRQSLGQGPEFLIYFQGTGAADDSGLPNDRFFAVRPEGSVSTLKIQRTERGDSAVYLCASTPGGGTDTQYFGPGTRLTVL.

V gene TRBV7-9 combines with J gene TRBJ2-1; no definite D call. Germline lookup yields CDR1 SEHNR and CDR2 FQNEAQ (reference sequence). This CDR3 is 12 amino acids long. With 4 bases removed from V and 9 bases from J, the gap between germline ends came to 10 bases. The CDR3 loop is CASSWMMGEQFF. The CDR3 DNA reads as TGTGCCAGCAGCTGGATGATGGGTGAGCAGTTCTTC.

This chain connects TRBV7-2 to TRBJ2-3; either TRBD1 or TRBD2 may supply D (5 bases each). The CDR3 sequence is 15 residues long. The V end was cut by 6 bases, the J end by 0 bases, with 13 bases between. CDR1 SGHTA and CDR2 FQGNSA come from the germline V gene. DNA for the CDR3: TGTGCCAGCAGTTTACCGGGACGGAGCACAGATACGCAGTATTTT. Protein: CASSLPGRSTDTQYF.

The CDR3 loop reads CASSEPADGKAFF. CDR3 in DNA: TGCGCCAGCAGTGAACCGGCGGACGGAAAAGCTTTCTTT. V gene TRBV10-1 combines with J gene TRBJ1-1; D remains ambiguous. Trimming stripped 3 bases from V and 9 bases from J, with 14 bases between. The CDR3 sequence is 13 residues long. From germline, CDR1 is WNHNN and CDR2 SYGVQD (reference sequence).

V is TRBV4-2 and J is TRBJ1-1; D call uncertain. The CDR3 totals 13 residues. The V end lost 9 bases, the J end lost 4 bases, and 15 bases lay between the germline ends. CDR1 is LGHNA, CDR2 YNFKEQ, per germline. Here the CDR3 reads CASHRDWGTEAFF. The CDR3 DNA follows: TGTGCCAGTCACCGCGATTGGGGCACTGAAGCTTTCTTT.

V is TRBV6-1 and J is TRBJ2-1; TRBD2 agrees at 8 bases. Trimming removed 9 bases from V and 4 bases from J; junction bases left unmatched: 8. The germline gives CDR1 MNHNS, CDR2 SASEGT. The CDR3 extends over 14 amino acids. This chain's CDR3 is CASTGGLGYNEQFF. The CDR3 nucleotides are TGTGCCAGTACGGGGGGGCTGGGGTACAATGAGCAGTTCTTC.

The J gene is TRBJ2-1, the V gene TRBV28; 8 positions agree with TRBD1. V lost 6 bases to trimming and J lost 5 bases; unmatched junction nucleotides: 9. Looked up from germline, CDR1 is MDHEN and CDR2 is SYDVKM. The CDR3 has 15 residues. The CDR3 loop reads CASRDREGYDNEQFF. CDR3 DNA sequence: TGTGCCAGCAGGGACAGGGAAGGGTACGACAATGAGCAGTTCTTC. Variable domain in full (rest from reference TRBV28 and TRBJ2-1): DVKVTQSSRYLVKRTGEKVFLECVQDMDHENMFWYRQDPGLGLRLIYFSYDVKMKEKGDIPEGYSVSREKKERFSLILESASTNQTSMYLCASRDREGYDNEQFFGPGTRLTVL.

The J gene is TRBJ2-2, the V gene TRBV10-3; a weak D match, TRBD2 (6 bases). The CDR3 extends over 15 amino acids. V lost 4 bases, J lost 6 bases, and 15 bases lay in between. Germline assignment: CDR1 ENHRY and CDR2 SYGVKD. CDR3 in amino acids: CAISATSFPPGELFF. CDR3 bases: TGTGCCATCAGTGCGACTAGTTTCCCCCCCGGGGAGCTGTTTTTT.